This T cell receptor beta chain was recorded in a study of control samples from healthy donors and cancer patients. The assay was immunoSEQ multiplex PCR, and TCRdb's table has in-frame clones only and misses some. The table records around 28,000 clones, more than 75% of them present only once. The count of this clone is one. CDR1 and CDR2 from the germline V gene are MNHNY and SVGAGI (reference sequence). CDR3 length: 16 amino acids. J lost 2 bases, V lost 4 bases, and 5 bases had no gene match. The sequence derives from a woman aged 40-49 years with lung cancer. The sample taken for sequencing was PBMCs. V and J are TRBV6-6 and TRBJ1-3, with 10 positions matching TRBD1. CDR3 loop: CASSSPDRGPGNTIYF. The CDR3 nucleotides are TGTGCCAGCAGTTCCCCCGACAGGGGGCCTGGAAACACCATATATTTT.